Each of the 12 T cell receptor beta chains below was sequenced from the same sample in a study of blood T cell repertoires in COVID-19. Using immunoSEQ multiplex PCR, the repertoire was profiled, and TCRdb retains in-frame clones only, with some absent. The profile shows around 250,000 clones, about 84% of them singletons. The sequenced material came from PBMCs or T cells enriched from blood (not recorded which). The receptors stem from a woman in her 50s who had recovered from COVID-19.

V is TRBV10-3 and J is TRBJ2-1; the match to TRBD2 covers 7 bases. There are 15 residues in the CDR3. Trimming at V came to 11 bases and at J to 2 bases, leaving 12 bases not matched to a gene. The germline V gene has CDR1 ENHRY and CDR2 SYGVKD. The CDR3 reads CAVHSGGRTYNEQFF. Written as DNA, the CDR3 is TGTGCCGTCCACTCGGGGGGACGGACCTACAATGAGCAGTTCTTC.

CDR3: CATSDPNRADQPQHF. The CDR3 DNA is TGTGCCACCAGTGACCCTAACAGGGCAGATCAGCCCCAGCATTTT. This chain connects TRBV24-1 to TRBJ1-5, with TRBD1 as a possible D gene (6 bases). CDR1 and CDR2 from the germline V gene are KGHDR and SFDVKD. The CDR3 has 15 residues. Trimming pared 4 bases from V and 5 bases from J, leaving 14 bases between.

This chain links TRBV7-9 with TRBJ2-2; D might be TRBD1 (6 bases). Looked up from germline, CDR1 is SEHNR and CDR2 is FQNEAQ (reference sequence). V lost 9 bases and J 3 bases, leaving 11 bases between the germline ends. The CDR3 length is 13 residues. CDR3 sequence reads: CARPGTYTGELFF. The DNA for the CDR3 is TGTGCCAGGCCCGGGACATACACCGGGGAGCTGTTTTTT.

V gene TRBV2 combines with J gene TRBJ2-2; D gene unclear. This CDR3 is 13 amino acids long. Germline V gene sequence: CDR1 SNHLY, CDR2 FYNNEI. The V and J ends lost 7 bases and 2 bases respectively, with 8 bases between them. The CDR3 nucleotides are TGTGCCAGCAACGGCGGTAACACCGGGGAGCTGTTTTTT. It encodes CASNGGNTGELFF.

The rearrangement joins TRBV29-1 to TRBJ1-1, with 8 bases lining up with TRBD1. This CDR3 has 13 residues. CDR1 and CDR2 (germline): SQVTM, ANQGSEA. Germline trimming cut 6 bases from V and 4 bases from J; bases unmatched to any gene: 7. The CDR3 sequence: CSVQQGAGTEAFF. CDR3 nucleotides: TGCAGCGTGCAGCAGGGGGCAGGCACTGAAGCTTTCTTT.

The rearrangement links TRBV29-1 to TRBJ2-3; TRBD2 matches 13 bases. Trimming cost V 8 bases and J 5 bases; bases outside gene matches: 7. The CDR3 sequence is 14 residues long. The germline gives CDR1 SQVTM, CDR2 ANQGSEA. CDR3 protein: CSTWTSGRGDTQYF. CDR3 nucleotide sequence: TGCAGCACATGGACTAGCGGGAGAGGAGATACGCAGTATTTT.

The rearrangement uses TRBV6-6 and TRBJ2-3; no clear D gene. V was pared by 3 bases and J by 1 base, with 8 bases between. The germline gives CDR1 MNHNY, CDR2 SVGAGI (reference sequence). The CDR3 has 14 amino acids. The CDR3 reads CASSYARGTDTQYF. The DNA of the CDR3 is TGTGCCAGCAGTTATGCCCGAGGCACAGATACGCAGTATTTT.

V gene TRBV19 combines with J gene TRBJ2-3; 8 bases are a match to TRBD2. CDR1 is LNHDA, CDR2 SQIVND, per germline (reference sequence). The CDR3 runs 15 residues. The V segment lost 3 bases and the J segment 3 bases; nucleotides outside the gene matches: 5. CDR3 protein: CASSISGGVTDTQYF. CDR3 DNA sequence: TGTGCCAGTAGTATTTCGGGGGGGGTGACAGATACGCAGTATTTT. The full variable domain, in which reference TRBV19 and TRBJ2-3 provide the parts outside the CDR3, is DGGITQSPKYLFRKEGQNVTLSCEQNLNHDAMYWYRQDPGQGLRLIYYSQIVNDFQKGDIAEGYSVSREKKESFPLTVTSAQKNPTAFYLCASSISGGVTDTQYFGPGTRLTVL.

The J gene is TRBJ1-2, the V gene TRBV28; possibly TRBD1 for D (5 bases). Per the germline V gene, CDR1 is MDHEN and CDR2 is SYDVKM. The CDR3 sequence is 15 residues long. V lost 2 bases to trimming and J lost 4 bases, with 14 bases between them. The CDR3 reads CASSLARQPFYGYTF. The CDR3 DNA sequence: TGTGCCAGCAGTTTAGCCCGACAGCCATTCTATGGCTACACCTTC.

The chain has TRBV5-5 and TRBJ1-6; tentatively, D is TRBD1 (6 bases). The CDR3 is made up of 14 amino acids. V lost 2 bases and J 6 bases, leaving 9 bases between the germline ends. Germline V gene lookup returns CDR1 SGHKS and CDR2 YYEKEE (reference sequence). In DNA, the CDR3 is TGTGCCAGCAGCTTCGGGACACGTAATTCACCCCTCCACTTT. It codes for CASSFGTRNSPLHF.

V is TRBV27 and J is TRBJ1-2; D gene unclear. This CDR3 has 14 residues. Trimming cost V 8 bases and J 0 bases, with 13 bases left between them. Germline CDR1 and CDR2: MNHEY and SMNVEV (reference sequence). The CDR3: CASALAGANYGYTF. The CDR3 DNA is TGTGCCAGCGCGCTGGCGGGAGCTAACTATGGCTACACCTTC.

The chain recombines TRBV7-6 with TRBJ2-2, with TRBD2 matching over 7 bases. The germline CDR1 and CDR2 sequences are SGHVS and FNYEAQ. This CDR3 is built from 15 residues. V was clipped by 2 bases and J by 7 bases; unmatched bases: 7. The CDR3 DNA follows: TGTGCCAGCAGCTTATCGGCGGGAGTAGGCGGGGAGCTGTTTTTT. Protein product: CASSLSAGVGGELFF.